This TCR beta chain derives from a study of identical twins. Study-wide results and caveats: Analyses of zero insertions could be partly confounded by invariant MAIT and iNKT cells.

A single record per CDR3 protein comes from TCRdb applying MiXCR to the 5' RACE reads. The sample includes around 530,000 distinct CDR3 sequences, around 15% of them seen just once. A few counts support this clonotype. Its target is not known. With 1 base removed from V and 4 bases from J, the gap between germline ends came to 10 bases. CDR3 length equals 14 residues. Germline CDR1 is MGHRA and CDR2 is YSYEKL. These same data were also listed under a study on yellow fever vaccine responses in identical twins.

This chain links TRBV4-1 with TRBJ1-1; D unresolved. The receptor was isolated from a woman younger than 30 in good health. Specimen: CD4+ T cells sorted from blood. The CDR3 DNA reads as TGCGCCAGCAGCCAAGTGACCTCGGGCACTGAAGCTTTCTTT. Its protein is CASSQVTSGTEAFF.